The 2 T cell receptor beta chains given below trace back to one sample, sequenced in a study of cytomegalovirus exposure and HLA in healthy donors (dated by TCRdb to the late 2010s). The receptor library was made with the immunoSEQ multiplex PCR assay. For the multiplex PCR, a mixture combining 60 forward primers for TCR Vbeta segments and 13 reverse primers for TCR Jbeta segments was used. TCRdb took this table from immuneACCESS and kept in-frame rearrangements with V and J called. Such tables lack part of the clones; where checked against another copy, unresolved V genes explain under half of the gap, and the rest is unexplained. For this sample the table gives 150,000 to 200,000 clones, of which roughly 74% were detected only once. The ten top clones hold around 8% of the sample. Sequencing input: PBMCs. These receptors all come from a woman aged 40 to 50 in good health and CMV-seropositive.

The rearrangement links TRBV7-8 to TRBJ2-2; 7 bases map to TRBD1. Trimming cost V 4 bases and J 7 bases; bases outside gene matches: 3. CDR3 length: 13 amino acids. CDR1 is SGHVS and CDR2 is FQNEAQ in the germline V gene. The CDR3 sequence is CASSSRGIGELFF. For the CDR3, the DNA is TGTGCCAGCAGCTCCAGGGGGATCGGGGAGCTGTTTTTT.

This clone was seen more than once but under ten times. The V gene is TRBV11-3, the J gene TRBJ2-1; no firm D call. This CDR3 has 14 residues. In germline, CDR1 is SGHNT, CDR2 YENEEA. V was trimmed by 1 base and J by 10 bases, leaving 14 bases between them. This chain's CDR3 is CASSLGPSSREQFF. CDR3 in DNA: TGTGCCAGCAGCTTAGGCCCATCGTCGAGGGAGCAGTTCTTC.